Reported below is one TCR beta chain. Its antigen remains unknown. This sample was taken from a study of graft-versus-host responses after intestinal transplantation. Study as a whole: Isolated intestinal, liver-intestinal, or multivisceral transplants had been given to the recipients.

Germline V gene lookup returns CDR1 ENHRY and CDR2 SYGVKD. The CDR3 spans 16 residues. V trimming: 0 bases; J trimming: 3 bases; junction bases outside the gene matches: 4. Findings of the study overall: Early HvG declines after transplant were associated with peak circulating GvH clone levels.

Measured with immunoSEQ multiplex PCR; TCRdb has only the in-frame clones, and not every one. The sample has 50,000 to 60,000 clones, 85% to 95% seen once; the top ten hold 2% to 2.5%. The V and J genes are TRBV10-3 and TRBJ2-1; 8 positions match TRBD2. The material was unstimulated CD4+ T cells sorted from spleen or lymph node cells, obtained before transplant. This clonotype originated in a human donor who was the organ donor for an intestinal transplant. CDR3 nucleotide sequence: TGTGCCATCAGTGAGTCGCTAGCGGGTAACTACAATGAGCAGTTCTTC. Translated: CAISESLAGNYNEQFF.